Listed here is a single T cell receptor (beta chain). Its antigen is not known. The CDR3 is made up of 13 amino acids. V lost 3 bases and J lost 2, with 7 bases in between. The germline gives CDR1 SGHNT, CDR2 YENEEA. As to treatment: approximately 10-day PBMC culture with coronavirus spike peptide pools or control peptides (ViraFEST assay). In the ViraFEST assay, peptide-pool expansion preceded TCR sequencing of expanded clonotypes. Sequenced with the Oncomine TCR Beta short-read assay was DNA taken from cultured CD4+ T cells. Genomic DNA was extracted from cultured CD4+ T cells. A single record per CDR3 protein comes from TCRdb applying MiXCR to the PCR reads. The sample lists around 10,000 distinct CDR3 sequences; roughly two fifths were seen once. This sample was taken from a study of vaccination and CD4 T cells after COVID-19. Study-level information: The study collected post-vaccine samples a median approximately 70 days after dose two, with a range of 14 to 241.

Sequences were obtained from CD4+ T cells from blood, cultured in vitro. The chain carries TRBV11-3 and TRBJ1-1; D ambiguous. The TCR was taken from a human donor who had recovered from COVID-19. In DNA, the CDR3 is TGTGCCAGCAGCTTTTCATTAAACACTGAAGCTTTCTTT. It is translated as CASSFSLNTEAFF.